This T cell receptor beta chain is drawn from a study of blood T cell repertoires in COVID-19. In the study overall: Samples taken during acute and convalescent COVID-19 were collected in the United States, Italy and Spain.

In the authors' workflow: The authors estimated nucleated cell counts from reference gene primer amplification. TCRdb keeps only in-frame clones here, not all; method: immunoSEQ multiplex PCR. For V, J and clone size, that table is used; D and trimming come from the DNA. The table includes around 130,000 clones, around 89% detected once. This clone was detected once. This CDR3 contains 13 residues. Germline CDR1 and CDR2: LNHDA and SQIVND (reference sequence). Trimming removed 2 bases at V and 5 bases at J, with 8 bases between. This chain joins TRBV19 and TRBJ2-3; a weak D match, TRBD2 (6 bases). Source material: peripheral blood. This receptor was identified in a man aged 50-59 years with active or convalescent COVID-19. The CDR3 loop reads CASSILGGDTQYF. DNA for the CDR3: TGTGCCAGTAGTATACTGGGAGGAGATACGCAGTATTTT.